The present T cell receptor beta chain was sequenced within a study of shared clonotypes between healthy human individuals. CDR3 length: 13 amino acids. Germline V gene data show CDR1 as LNHDA and CDR2 as SQIVND (reference sequence). V was pared by 9 bases and J by 7 bases, with 18 bases between. Deep-level assay runs were performed. Original data processing: Filtering of immunoSEQ junctional sequences could not match full-length read filtering. Assay: immunoSEQ multiplex PCR; the TCRdb copy retains only in-frame clones and omits some. The V and J calls and clone size are taken from that table; D and trimming were inferred from the DNA. This sample yields under 2.5 million clones, of which around 92% are seen a single time; about 0.36% belongs to the top ten.

What was sequenced was naive CD4+ T cells from PBMCs. The subset is: CD45RA+ positively selected. The sequence came from a man aged 18-30 years in good health. Some clones in this sample may be carry-over from other donors' samples. This chain uses TRBV19 with TRBJ1-2; D is unclear. In DNA form, the CDR3 reads TGTGCCAGCACCCAGACATCGGTGTCTGGCTACACCTTC. Its protein is CASTQTSVSGYTF.